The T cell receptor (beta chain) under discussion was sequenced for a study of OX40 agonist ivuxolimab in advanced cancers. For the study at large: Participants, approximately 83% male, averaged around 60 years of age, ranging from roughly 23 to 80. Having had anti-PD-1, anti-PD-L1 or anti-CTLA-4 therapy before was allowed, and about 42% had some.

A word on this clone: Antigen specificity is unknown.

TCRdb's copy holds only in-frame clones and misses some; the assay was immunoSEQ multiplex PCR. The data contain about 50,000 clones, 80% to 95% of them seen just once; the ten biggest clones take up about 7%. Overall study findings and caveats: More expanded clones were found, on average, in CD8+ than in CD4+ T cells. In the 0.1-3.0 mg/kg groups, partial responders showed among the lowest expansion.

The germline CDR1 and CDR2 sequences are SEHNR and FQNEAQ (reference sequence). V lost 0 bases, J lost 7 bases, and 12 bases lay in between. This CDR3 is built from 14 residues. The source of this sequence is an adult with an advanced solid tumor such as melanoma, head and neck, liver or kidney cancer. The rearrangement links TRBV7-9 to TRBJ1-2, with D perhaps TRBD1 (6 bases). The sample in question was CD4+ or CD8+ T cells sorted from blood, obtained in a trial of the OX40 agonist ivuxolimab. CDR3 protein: CASSLAIQGRGYTF. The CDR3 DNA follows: TGTGCCAGCAGCTTAGCGATACAGGGCCGTGGCTACACCTTC.